Listed here are 21 T cell receptor beta chains from one sample, sequenced in a study of T cell responses to AZD1222 COVID-19 vaccine. Method: immunoSEQ multiplex PCR; TCRdb's copy keeps in-frame clones and lacks some. The table lists around 89,000 clones, about nine tenths of them singletons. The material was peripheral blood, obtained 28 days after the second AZD1222 dose. The receptors derive from an adult who received the AZD1222 COVID-19 vaccine.

J is TRBJ1-3 and V is TRBV3-1 (or the pseudogene TRBV3-2); TRBD1 aligns across 7 bases. Unmatched junction bases numbered 14, after V lost 6 bases and J lost 0 bases. CDR3 length: 18 residues. The germline CDR1 and CDR2 sequences are LGHDT and YNNKEL (reference sequence). This CDR3 is CASRGQGEGIRSGNTIYF. The CDR3 region has the DNA TGTGCCAGCAGAGGCCAGGGGGAAGGCATCCGCTCTGGAAACACCATATATTTT.

The chain links TRBV9 to TRBJ2-2, with 8 bases lining up with TRBD2. V shed 1 base and J 0 bases; nucleotides not matched to a gene: 5. CDR3 length equals 17 residues. From germline, CDR1 is SGDLS and CDR2 YYNGEE. CDR3 in DNA: TGTGCCAGCAGCGTAAGGAGCGGGGGTCCGAACACCGGGGAGCTGTTTTTT. It codes for CASSVRSGGPNTGELFF.

The chain uses TRBV28 and TRBJ1-2, with D possibly TRBD1 on 6 matching bases. CDR1 and CDR2 from the germline V gene are MDHEN and SYDVKM. V was trimmed by 6 bases and J by 8 bases, leaving 22 bases between them. CDR3 length equals 15 residues. The CDR3 here is CASSNQNRDWEGYTF. CDR3 bases: TGTGCCAGCAGCAACCAAAACAGGGATTGGGAGGGCTACACCTTC.

The chain uses TRBV19 and TRBJ1-1, with 9 bases matching TRBD1. The CDR3 has 16 amino acids. J gave up 1 base and V 4 bases, and 7 bases lay outside the gene matches. Per germline, CDR1 LNHDA and CDR2 SQIVND (reference sequence). CDR3 sequence reads: CASSTQGAIKNTEAFF. In DNA, the CDR3 is TGTGCCAGTAGTACACAGGGGGCCATTAAGAACACTGAAGCTTTCTTT.

This clone was counted once. The V gene is TRBV6-5, the J gene TRBJ1-2, with 8 positions matching TRBD1. This CDR3 contains 15 residues. Trimming removed 5 bases from V and 8 bases from J; junction bases left unmatched: 13. In germline, CDR1 is MNHEY, CDR2 SVGAGI. CDR3 sequence (DNA): TGTGCCAGCAGTCCCCGAACAGGGGGTAGCATCGGCTACACCTTC. This codes for CASSPRTGGSIGYTF.

A few counts support this clone. The chain carries TRBV6-6 and TRBJ1-4; 8 bases line up with TRBD1. Per germline, CDR1 MNHNY and CDR2 SVGAGI (reference sequence). J gave up 3 bases and V 8 bases, and 2 bases lay outside the gene matches. The CDR3 has 13 amino acids. This chain's CDR3 is CASADRANEKLFF. The CDR3, as DNA: TGTGCCAGCGCGGACAGGGCTAATGAAAAACTGTTTTTT.

This chain connects TRBV4-2 to TRBJ2-1; TRBD2 agrees at 12 bases. The CDR3 is 15 residues long. Germline CDR1 reads LGHNA; CDR2 reads YNFKEQ. The V gene end was trimmed by 2 bases and the J gene end by 8 bases; junction bases not matched to a gene: 4. CDR3 sequence: CASSQLAGGADEQFF. CDR3 coding DNA: TGTGCCAGCAGCCAACTAGCGGGGGGGGCGGATGAGCAGTTCTTC.

The chain combines TRBV6-2 or TRBV6-3 with TRBJ2-7, with D tentatively TRBD2 (5 bases). Germline V gene data show CDR1 as MNHEY and CDR2 as SVGEGT. The CDR3 has 16 residues. V was trimmed by 2 bases and J by 3 bases, leaving 17 bases between them. This chain's CDR3 is CASSYPFGRSGYEQYF. The CDR3 coding sequence is TGTGCCAGCAGTTACCCGTTCGGTCGGAGCGGCTACGAGCAGTACTTC.

The chain is built from TRBV10-2 and TRBJ2-5; 11 bases fit TRBD2. J lost 7 bases, V lost 2 bases, and 12 bases had no gene match. The CDR3 runs to 17 residues. Germline CDR1 is WSHSY and CDR2 is SAAADI. CDR3 nucleotides: TGCGCCAGCAGTGAGGTCGCCGTAGCGGGGGGGCCCGGGACCCAGTACTTC. Protein: CASSEVAVAGGPGTQYF.

This clone was detected only a few times. V is TRBV7-2 and J is TRBJ1-1; perhaps TRBD1 as D (5 bases). From germline, CDR1 is SGHTA and CDR2 FQGNSA. This CDR3 region has 14 residues. Deletions cut 4 bases from V and 4 bases from J, with 13 bases between. CDR3 amino acids: CASSYSQGGTEAFF. The CDR3 DNA reads as TGTGCCAGCAGCTATAGTCAGGGAGGCACTGAAGCTTTCTTT.

The rearrangement joins TRBV18 to TRBJ2-7; D is undetermined. The CDR3 consists of 13 residues. V was cut by 3 bases and J by 5 bases, with 11 bases left in between. In germline, CDR1 is KGHSH, CDR2 LQKENI. CDR3 residues: CASSPTAGDEQYF. CDR3 sequence (DNA): TGTGCCAGCTCACCCACGGCAGGCGACGAGCAGTACTTC.

V is TRBV6-5 and J is TRBJ2-7, with D perhaps matching TRBD1 (5 bases). V was shortened by 7 bases and J by 0 bases, with 13 bases between the two germline ends. The CDR3 has 14 residues. In germline, CDR1 is MNHEY, CDR2 SVGAGI. CDR3 sequence: CASIPPGASYEQYF. The CDR3, as DNA: TGTGCCAGCATTCCTCCTGGGGCCTCCTACGAGCAGTACTTC.

This clone appeared a single time. V and J are TRBV27 and TRBJ1-1; D is perhaps TRBD1 (6 bases). The CDR3 is 14 amino acids. Germline V gene sequence: CDR1 MNHEY, CDR2 SMNVEV (reference sequence). Trimming stripped 6 bases from V and 1 base from J, with 12 bases between. In nucleotides, the CDR3 is TGTGCCAGCAGCGGGAACAGGGAGAACACTGAAGCTTTCTTT. Translating it yields CASSGNRENTEAFF.

This chain uses TRBV19 with TRBJ2-2; D not certain. This CDR3 spans 14 amino acids. Germline CDR1 reads LNHDA; CDR2 reads SQIVND (reference sequence). Trimming stripped 3 bases from V and 2 bases from J, with 7 bases between. The CDR3 spells CASSIMVNTGELFF. The CDR3, as DNA: TGTGCCAGTAGTATTATGGTAAACACCGGGGAGCTGTTTTTT.

The chain joins TRBV5-6 to TRBJ1-2; D not resolved. Germline V gene data show CDR1 as SGHDT and CDR2 as YYEEEE. Trimming stripped 7 bases from V and 6 bases from J, with 10 bases between. The CDR3 is 11 amino acids. The CDR3 is CASSPGDGYTF. CDR3 nucleotide sequence: TGTGCCAGCTCACCCGGGGATGGCTACACCTTC.

V gene TRBV5-4 combines with J gene TRBJ1-5, with 7 bases that match TRBD1. The CDR3 is 13 residues long. Germline CDR1 reads SGHNT; CDR2 reads YYREEE (reference sequence). V shed 4 bases, J shed 7 bases, and the junction held 5 bases outside the gene matches. DNA of the CDR3: TGTGCCAGCAGCCGTCAGGGGGGGCAGCCCCAGCATTTT. It is translated as CASSRQGGQPQHF.

The chain employs TRBV6-6 and TRBJ1-1; 8 nucleotides agree with TRBD1. The germline gives CDR1 MNHNY, CDR2 SVGAGI (reference sequence). The V segment lost 6 bases and the J segment 0 bases; nucleotides outside the gene matches: 9. The CDR3 runs 16 residues. The chain's CDR3 is CASRHGQGLMNTEAFF. The CDR3 bases are TGTGCCAGCAGACATGGACAGGGCCTTATGAACACTGAAGCTTTCTTT.

The chain couples TRBV27 to TRBJ2-1; D gene unclear. CDR3 length equals 15 residues. Trimming stripped 7 bases from V and 0 bases from J, with 13 bases between. CDR1 and CDR2 (germline): MNHEY, SMNVEV (reference sequence). CDR3 residues: CASTDRPSSYNEQFF. In nucleotides, the CDR3 is TGTGCCAGCACAGATCGCCCCAGCTCCTACAATGAGCAGTTCTTC.

V usage is TRBV28 and J usage is TRBJ1-5; 12 positions agree with TRBD1. CDR1 is MDHEN and CDR2 is SYDVKM in the germline V gene. V trimming: 6 bases; J trimming: 3 bases; junction bases outside the gene matches: 9. The CDR3 runs 17 residues. In DNA, the CDR3 is TGTGCCAGCAGGGGACAGGGGGCTCGCGAGATCAATCAGCCCCAGCATTTT. Translation: CASRGQGAREINQPQHF.

The chain has TRBV5-4 and TRBJ1-1; D is possibly TRBD1 (5 bases). V was cut by 0 bases and J by 5 bases, with 8 bases left in between. The CDR3 runs 13 residues. Per germline, CDR1 SGHNT and CDR2 YYREEE (reference sequence). CDR3 sequence: CASSLGGATEAFF. The DNA of the CDR3 is TGTGCCAGCAGCTTGGGGGGCGCGACTGAAGCTTTCTTT.

This sequence joins TRBV29-1 and TRBJ1-1, with a weak D call TRBD1 (5 bases). Per the germline V gene, CDR1 is SQVTM and CDR2 is ANQGSEA. The CDR3 runs to 13 residues. The germline V and J ends were trimmed by 6 bases and 2 bases, with 13 bases remaining between them. CDR3 region: CSVSPQGNTEAFF. DNA of the CDR3: TGCAGCGTCTCCCCCCAGGGTAACACTGAAGCTTTCTTT. Full variable domain (rest looked up from reference TRBV29-1 and TRBJ1-1): SAVISQKPSRDICQRGTSLTIQCQVDSQVTMMFWYRQQPGQSLTLIATANQGSEATYESGFVIDKFPISRPNLTFSTLTVSNMSPEDSSIYLCSVSPQGNTEAFFGQGTRLTVV.